This TCR beta chain was sequenced during a study of response to subunit inactivated influenza vaccine. The study, taken as a whole, reports: The authors suggested that every seasonal influenza vaccination recruits few new T cells.

Of note for this clonotype: Its specificity is unknown.

This CDR3 has 12 amino acids. Germline assignment: CDR1 ENHRY and CDR2 SYGVKD. Trimming removed 6 bases from V and 6 bases from J, with 9 bases in between. TCRdb ran MiXCR on the RT-PCR reads and lists one entry per CDR3 protein. Of about 520,000 distinct CDR3 sequences in the sample, more than 7% were seen once. Here the sequenced sample was PBMCs from blood, taken around 25 months after vaccination. This sequence originates from a man aged 50 to 69 who received an inactivated influenza vaccine. V is TRBV10-3 and J is TRBJ2-1; the D is unclear. CDR3 bases: TGTGCCATCAGCCCCCCCGGCAATGAGCAGTTCTTC. This encodes CAISPPGNEQFF.